This T cell receptor (beta chain) was sequenced in a study of beta chain features in type 1 diabetes. The wider study: The patients were much like the healthy donors in age, gender and cell yields. Study-level points and caveats: Sequencing of cDNA might inflate the share of cells that strongly express TCR.

The sample holds a few counts of this clone. Its target is unknown. Looked up from germline, CDR1 is SQVTM and CDR2 is ANQGSEA. The CDR3 is made up of 14 amino acids. V gave up 1 base and J gave up 4 bases, with 13 bases separating them. The study reverse transcribed the entire isolated RNA, so it sequenced expressed TCRB transcripts. Libraries were prepared by immunoSEQ multiplex PCR; TCRdb keeps only in-frame clonotypes and omits some of them. The data show 450,000 to 550,000 clones, around 30% seen once. The specimen sequenced was naive CD4+ T cells from blood. The rearrangement links TRBV29-1 to TRBJ1-1; D might be TRBD1 (6 bases). This receptor was obtained from a man younger than 30 in good health. The CDR3 reads CSVEVGGSGTEAFF. In nucleotides, the CDR3 is TGCAGCGTTGAAGTCGGGGGCAGCGGCACTGAAGCTTTCTTT. Combining the CDR3 with reference TRBV29-1 and TRBJ1-1 gives the whole variable domain SAVISQKPSRDICQRGTSLTIQCQVDSQVTMMFWYRQQPGQSLTLIATANQGSEATYESGFVIDKFPISRPNLTFSTLTVSNMSPEDSSIYLCSVEVGGSGTEAFFGQGTRLTVV.